The clone carrying this T cell receptor (beta chain) was counted between two and nine times. As yet, its antigen is unknown. This sample was included in a study of blood T cells in healthy people across ages. The CDR3 extends over 13 amino acids. Germline lookup yields CDR1 SQVTM and CDR2 ANQGSEA. V lost 1 base and J 7 bases, leaving 13 bases between the germline ends. Extraction of total RNA produced a minimum of 6 micrograms from each sample. Findings and caveats of the study: Roughly linearly, TCR beta diversity per million T cells fell as age increased. Expanded clonotype changes were possibly confounded by unknown donor CMV status.

Next came a second PCR, run for 7 to 11 cycles, which used a sample-barcoded 5' primer along with a J-beta primer mix. TCRdb used MiXCR to reprocess the 5' RACE reads, holding one entry per CDR3 protein. The sample lists about 1.8 million distinct CDR3 sequences, approximately 50% seen once, with less than 2.5% in the top ten. The clonotype was recovered from a woman between 35 and 50 years old in good health. The rearrangement uses TRBV29-1 and TRBJ1-2; D may be TRBD1 (6 bases). What was sequenced was blood. CDR3 in DNA: TGCAGCGTTGAAGGGGGGGCATCTAGTGGCTACACCTTC. Translation: CSVEGGASSGYTF.